This T cell receptor beta chain was retrieved from a study of cytomegalovirus exposure and HLA in healthy donors. Researchers ran the PCR with 60 Vbeta and 13 Jbeta primers. The method was immunoSEQ multiplex PCR; TCRdb's version includes in-frame clones alone and lacks a portion of them. The data show around 160,000 clones, 68% seen once. Donors were nominally healthy when sampled, though unrecorded immune exposures were likely. CDR3 length: 14 residues. V lost 0 bases and J 5 bases, leaving 9 bases between the germline ends. The germline V gene has CDR1 SGHRS and CDR2 YFSETQ. The receptor was derived from a woman between 35 and 50 years old in good health and CMV-seropositive. The source material was PBMCs. The J gene is TRBJ2-1, the V gene TRBV5-1; D perhaps matches TRBD2 (6 bases). The CDR3 region has the DNA TGCGCCAGCAGCTTGGTGTCGGGAGACAATGAGCAGTTCTTC. It translates to CASSLVSGDNEQFF.